Following are 30 T cell receptor beta chains from one sample sequenced in a study of PD-L1 blockade in urothelial cancer. Stated time point: pretreatment peripheral blood. Assay: immunoSEQ multiplex PCR; the TCRdb copy retains only in-frame clones and omits some. The table has tens of thousands of clones, roughly nine tenths seen once. The sample here was PBMCs, taken around atezolizumab (anti-PD-L1) treatment. These receptor sequences come from a woman aged 60-75 years with urothelial cancer.

The chain joins TRBV6-5 to TRBJ2-3, with TRBD2 identical over 8 bases. This CDR3 is built from 13 residues. Germline CDR1 reads MNHEY; CDR2 reads SVGAGI. J lost 8 bases, V lost 5 bases, and 6 bases had no gene match. CDR3 region: CASSRGGTSTQYF. CDR3 nucleotides: TGTGCCAGCAGTCGCGGGGGGACGAGTACGCAGTATTTT.

CDR3 in DNA: TGTGCCAGCAGTGCCGTTGACAGGGGAGCGGGTTTCTTT. Translation: CASSAVDRGAGFF. This chain uses TRBV6-5 with TRBJ1-1; 8 positions agree with TRBD1. This CDR3 contains 13 residues. Per the germline V gene, CDR1 is MNHEY and CDR2 is SVGAGI. Losses at the gene ends were 5 bases for V and 13 bases for J; bases not matched to a gene: 12.

V is TRBV19 and J is TRBJ1-5; D is uncertain. The CDR3 loop spans 12 amino acids. The V gene's germline CDR1 is LNHDA and CDR2 SQIVND (reference sequence). V was pared by 4 bases and J by 8 bases, with 9 bases between. The CDR3 region is CASSTPPEPQHF. CDR3 bases: TGTGCCAGTAGTACACCCCCGGAGCCCCAGCATTTT.

CDR3 residues: CASSPRGSLMNDEQFF. CDR3 in DNA: TGTGCCAGCAGCCCCAGAGGTAGCCTGATGAACGATGAGCAGTTCTTC. This rearrangement joins TRBV9 to TRBJ2-1; D is undetermined. The V gene lost 4 bases and the J gene lost 8 bases, with 22 bases spanning the gap. Germline V CDR1 and CDR2: SGDLS, YYNGEE. This CDR3 region has 16 residues.

The V gene is TRBV19, the J gene TRBJ2-3; weak D call: TRBD1 (6 bases). Per germline, CDR1 LNHDA and CDR2 SQIVND (reference sequence). There are 15 residues in the CDR3. The ends were cut back, 5 bases at V and 6 bases at J, with 18 bases in the middle. The DNA for the CDR3 is TGTGCCAGTAGTCCTCGCAGATACAGGGAGGATACGCAGTATTTT. This translates into CASSPRRYREDTQYF. Together with reference TRBV19 and TRBJ2-3, the CDR3 gives the full variable domain: DGGITQSPKYLFRKEGQNVTLSCEQNLNHDAMYWYRQDPGQGLRLIYYSQIVNDFQKGDIAEGYSVSREKKESFPLTVTSAQKNPTAFYLCASSPRRYREDTQYFGPGTRLTVL.

Only one count was recorded for this clone. CDR3 sequence: CASSIEASGRASEQFF. For the CDR3, the DNA is TGTGCCAGTAGTATTGAGGCTAGCGGGAGGGCCTCTGAGCAGTTCTTC. The V call is TRBV19, the J call TRBJ2-1; 12 nucleotides match TRBD2. Trimming removed 3 bases from V and 9 bases from J; junction bases left unmatched: 9. The CDR3 totals 16 residues. Germline V gene sequence: CDR1 LNHDA, CDR2 SQIVND (reference sequence).

The rearrangement links TRBV29-1 to TRBJ2-3, with TRBD2 identical over 13 bases. The CDR3 has 14 residues. Germline CDR1 and CDR2: SQVTM and ANQGSEA. V gave up 7 bases and J gave up 6 bases; unmatched junction bases: 7. The CDR3 sequence: CSARTSGSGDTQYF. CDR3 DNA sequence: TGCAGCGCGCGGACTAGCGGGAGTGGCGATACGCAGTATTTT.

V is TRBV7-9 and J is TRBJ2-1; 11 nucleotides line up with TRBD2. The CDR3 is 18 residues long. The J segment lost 5 bases and the V segment lost 5 bases, leaving 14 bases of the junction unmatched. The germline CDR1 and CDR2 sequences are SEHNR and FQNEAQ (reference sequence). CDR3 sequence (DNA): TGTGCCAGCAGCCCGCGACTAGCGGGACCGAATTCTAACAATGAGCAGTTCTTC. Translation: CASSPRLAGPNSNNEQFF.

This sequence joins TRBV21-1 and TRBJ1-6; the table's D call, TRBD1, has no DNA check behind it. TRBV21-1 is noted as a pseudogene. This CDR3 contains 14 residues. The CDR3 region has the DNA TGTGCCAGCGGCGGGACAGAATATAATTCACCCCTCCACTTT. Protein: CASGGTEYNSPLHF.

The rearrangement links TRBV7-9 to TRBJ2-1; D unresolved. The ends were cut back, 2 bases at V and 7 bases at J, with 12 bases in the middle. Germline CDR1 SEHNR, CDR2 FQNEAQ (reference sequence). This CDR3 spans 14 amino acids. CDR3: CASSLTPLINEQFF. The CDR3 DNA sequence: TGTGCCAGCAGCTTAACTCCCCTTATTAATGAGCAGTTCTTC.

The rearrangement joins TRBV27 to TRBJ1-5; D possibly corresponds to TRBD1 (5 bases). Germline values: CDR1 MNHEY, CDR2 SMNVEV (reference sequence). Deletions cut 2 bases from V and 7 bases from J, with 15 bases between. The CDR3 consists of 15 residues. This chain's CDR3 is CASSLEAGQEQPQHF. The DNA of the CDR3 is TGTGCCAGCAGTTTAGAGGCGGGGCAGGAACAGCCCCAGCATTTT.

The V call is TRBV19, the J call TRBJ2-3; D is perhaps TRBD1 (5 bases). Germline V gene sequence: CDR1 LNHDA, CDR2 SQIVND (reference sequence). Deletions cut 2 bases from V and 0 bases from J, with 9 bases between. The CDR3 consists of 15 residues. The CDR3 nucleotides read TGTGCCAGTAGTATAAGGGGTACTAGCACAGATACGCAGTATTTT. Translating gives CASSIRGTSTDTQYF. The variable domain in full, with the rest retrieved from reference TRBV19 and TRBJ2-3, is DGGITQSPKYLFRKEGQNVTLSCEQNLNHDAMYWYRQDPGQGLRLIYYSQIVNDFQKGDIAEGYSVSREKKESFPLTVTSAQKNPTAFYLCASSIRGTSTDTQYFGPGTRLTVL.

The genes are TRBV5-5 and TRBJ2-1, with D maybe TRBD2 (5 bases). Germline V gene lookup returns CDR1 SGHKS and CDR2 YYEKEE (reference sequence). This CDR3 region has 16 residues. Trimming left V 0 bases short and J 9 bases short, with 19 bases between. This chain's CDR3 is CASSLALPPFAGEQFF. CDR3 bases: TGTGCCAGCAGCTTGGCCCTTCCCCCTTTCGCGGGTGAGCAGTTCTTC.

This clone was recorded only once. V and J are TRBV5-4 and TRBJ2-7; D is undetermined. The germline V and J ends were trimmed by 3 bases and 1 base, with 11 bases remaining between them. The germline V gene has CDR1 SGHNT and CDR2 YYREEE (reference sequence). The CDR3 contains 14 residues. The CDR3 loop is CASSSLDSSYEQYF. The DNA of the CDR3 is TGTGCCAGCAGCTCGTTAGACTCTTCCTACGAGCAGTACTTC.

The J gene is TRBJ1-1, the V gene TRBV5-6; tentative D call: TRBD1 (5 bases). V lost 7 bases and J 5 bases, leaving 12 bases between the germline ends. Looked up from germline, CDR1 is SGHDT and CDR2 is YYEEEE. CDR3 length equals 12 residues. CDR3 protein: CASGGGRTEAFF. In nucleotides, the CDR3 is TGTGCCAGCGGCGGGGGGAGGACTGAAGCTTTCTTT.

This chain joins TRBV2 and TRBJ2-7; no clear D gene. The CDR3 covers 15 residues. V shed 6 bases and J shed 0 bases, with 15 bases lying between them. Germline-derived CDR1 and CDR2 are SNHLY and FYNNEI. The chain's CDR3 is CASRALDRFSYEQYF. The CDR3 nucleotides are TGTGCCAGCAGGGCGCTAGATCGATTCTCCTACGAGCAGTACTTC.

This clone was seen just once. The chain uses TRBV5-4 and TRBJ1-1; 9 nucleotides match TRBD1. Germline V lookup: CDR1 SGHNT, CDR2 YYREEE (reference sequence). This CDR3 has 13 residues. V shed 0 bases and J 6 bases; nucleotides not matched to a gene: 0. CDR3 DNA sequence: TGTGCCAGCAGCTTGGGACAGGGGGCTGAAGCTTTCTTT. It encodes CASSLGQGAEAFF. The complete variable domain, with remaining parts taken from reference TRBV5-4 and TRBJ1-1, reads ETGVTQSPTHLIKTRGQQVTLRCSSQSGHNTVSWYQQALGQGPQFIFQYYREEENGRGNFPPRFSGLQFPNYSSELNVNALELDDSALYLCASSLGQGAEAFFGQGTRLTVV.

The chain links TRBV5-1 to TRBJ1-2; 8 nucleotides align to TRBD1. V trimming: 5 bases; J trimming: 7 bases; junction bases outside the gene matches: 7. Looked up from germline, CDR1 is SGHRS and CDR2 is YFSETQ. This CDR3 has 13 residues. The CDR3 here is CASRETGESGYTF. The CDR3 DNA follows: TGCGCCAGCAGAGAGACAGGGGAATCTGGCTACACCTTC.

The V gene is TRBV6-5, the J gene TRBJ2-7, with 7 bases aligning to TRBD2. Germline values: CDR1 MNHEY, CDR2 SVGAGI. The V gene end was trimmed by 8 bases and the J gene end by 4 bases; junction bases not matched to a gene: 8. CDR3 length equals 13 residues. CDR3 nucleotides: TGTGCCAGCCGGGTGGGGGGGGATTACGAGCAGTACTTC. Protein sequence: CASRVGGDYEQYF.

The chain has TRBV5-6 and TRBJ1-5; D is ambiguous. Germline V gene data show CDR1 as SGHDT and CDR2 as YYEEEE. This CDR3 spans 12 amino acids. V was trimmed by 2 bases and J by 9 bases, leaving 9 bases between them. For the CDR3, the DNA is TGTGCCAGCAGCTTCGCGGGGTCGCCCCAGCATTTT. The encoded protein is CASSFAGSPQHF.

The V gene is TRBV15, the J gene TRBJ2-1, with 10 bases aligning to TRBD2. V was clipped by 2 bases and J by 5 bases; unmatched bases: 6. This CDR3 has 16 residues. Germline CDR1 reads LNHNV; CDR2 reads YYDKDF (reference sequence). CDR3 sequence reads: CATSRNPGLANNEQFF. The CDR3 DNA reads as TGTGCCACCAGCAGAAATCCGGGACTAGCGAACAATGAGCAGTTCTTC.

The genes are TRBV18 and TRBJ2-5; D is uncertain. Per germline, CDR1 KGHSH and CDR2 LQKENI. The CDR3 has 14 amino acids. The V end was cut by 2 bases, the J end by 5 bases, with 12 bases between. The CDR3 nucleotides are TGTGCCAGCTCACCAGGCCCGGTCGGGGAGACCCAGTACTTC. This encodes CASSPGPVGETQYF. The full variable domain, its missing parts supplied by reference TRBV18 and TRBJ2-5, is NAGVMQNPRHLVRRRGQEARLRCSPMKGHSHVYWYRQLPEEGLKFMVYLQKENIIDESGMPKERFSAEFPKEGPSILRIQQVVRGDSAAYFCASSPGPVGETQYFGPGTRLLVL.

The J gene is TRBJ2-5, the V gene TRBV11-2; D is unclear. The DNA end lines up better with TRBJ2-7; the J call may be wrong. Germline loops: CDR1 SGHAT, CDR2 FQNNGV. The CDR3 has 11 residues. The CDR3 coding sequence is TGTGCCAGCAGCGCGGACTACGAGCAGTACTTC. It specifies CASSADYEQYF.

This chain links TRBV19 with TRBJ2-4, with D unclear. The CDR3 loop spans 13 amino acids. Germline V gene lookup returns CDR1 LNHDA and CDR2 SQIVND (reference sequence). The V gene lost 1 base and the J gene lost 2 bases, with 3 bases spanning the gap. CDR3: CASSIASKNIQYF. CDR3 coding DNA: TGTGCCAGTAGTATAGCATCCAAAAACATTCAGTACTTC.

The gene calls are TRBV7-2 and TRBJ2-5; 7 bases map to TRBD2. CDR1 and CDR2 from the germline V gene are SGHTA and FQGNSA. This CDR3 has 14 amino acids. V lost 5 bases to trimming and J lost 5 bases; unmatched junction nucleotides: 8. Here the CDR3 DNA reads TGTGCCAGCAGCGGGAGGGTCAGGGACGAGACCCAGTACTTC. This encodes CASSGRVRDETQYF. Full variable domain (outside the CDR3, taken from reference TRBV7-2 and TRBJ2-5): GAGVSQSPSNKVTEKGKDVELRCDPISGHTALYWYRQSLGQGLEFLIYFQGNSAPDKSGLPSDRFSAERTGGSVSTLTIQRTQQEDSAVYLCASSGRVRDETQYFGPGTRLLVL.

The chain uses TRBV7-9 and TRBJ2-2, with 10 bases that match TRBD2. The CDR3 length is 15 residues. Germline V gene lookup returns CDR1 SEHNR and CDR2 FQNEAQ (reference sequence). The J segment lost 4 bases and the V segment lost 5 bases, leaving 4 bases of the junction unmatched. This CDR3 reads CASSPGLAITGELFF. CDR3 bases: TGTGCCAGCAGCCCGGGACTAGCGATCACCGGGGAGCTGTTTTTT.

This chain links TRBV5-4 with TRBJ1-4; TRBD1 might be the D (6 bases). V was cut by 1 base and J by 0 bases, with 7 bases left in between. From germline, CDR1 is SGHNT and CDR2 YYREEE (reference sequence). The CDR3 is 15 amino acids. The CDR3, as DNA: TGTGCCAGCAGCTTGACAGGGACAACTAATGAAAAACTGTTTTTT. As protein: CASSLTGTTNEKLFF.

The gene calls are TRBV6-6 and TRBJ2-5, with 7 bases fitting TRBD1. This CDR3 has 13 residues. With V trimmed by 6 bases and J by 1 base, 2 bases remained unmatched. Per germline, CDR1 MNHNY and CDR2 SVGAGI (reference sequence). The CDR3 nucleotides read TGTGCCAGCAGCGCAGGGGGCCAAGAGACCCAGTACTTC. Translated: CASSAGGQETQYF.

This chain joins TRBV19 and TRBJ2-2, with D possibly TRBD2 on 5 matching bases. CDR3 length: 12 residues. The ends were cut back, 3 bases at V and 8 bases at J, with 7 bases in the middle. CDR1 LNHDA and CDR2 SQIVND come from the germline V gene (reference sequence). The CDR3 DNA reads as TGTGCCAGTAGTATCCGGGGAGGGGAGCTGTTTTTT. This gives the protein CASSIRGGELFF.

The chain recombines TRBV5-1 with TRBJ2-7; D possibly corresponds to TRBD2 (5 bases). Trimming stripped 0 bases from V and 0 bases from J, with 10 bases between. Germline assignment: CDR1 SGHRS and CDR2 YFSETQ. CDR3 length equals 15 residues. The CDR3 protein is CASSLAGFISYEQYF. For the CDR3, the DNA is TGCGCCAGCAGCTTGGCGGGGTTCATCTCCTACGAGCAGTACTTC.